This TCR beta chain was identified during a study of human T cells and chemical hapten exposure. Across the whole study: Each patient's scalp received weekly diphenylcyclopropenone throughout the roughly 25-week study. Study outcomes and limitations: Clustering by CDR3 similarity yielded significantly more large clusters from expanded TCRs than controls.

This clonotype has at least ten counts. What it binds is unknown. As to time point: patch test 1, 2 weeks after DPC sensitization. As to treatment: therapeutic diphenylcyclopropenone sensitization with weekly scalp DPC. Unique molecular identifiers were linked by the library to individual cDNA molecules. A single record per CDR3 protein comes from TCRdb applying MiXCR to the RACE reads. The repertoire holds 100,000 to 150,000 distinct CDR3 sequences, roughly an eighth seen once, with about 0.85% in the top ten. The sequences come from whole blood, collected in connection with sensitization to the hapten diphenylcyclopropenone (DPC). The receptor was derived from a man between 18 and 35 years old with alopecia areata. Some clones in this sample may be carry-over from other donors' samples.

The CDR3 nucleotides are TGTGCCAGCAGTGAACTCAGCGGGCACCAAGAGACCCAGTACTTC. Amino acid sequence: CASSELSGHQETQYF. The chain has TRBV6-1 and TRBJ2-5; D perhaps matches TRBD2 (6 bases). Germline CDR1 is MNHNS and CDR2 is SASEGT. V was pared by 2 bases and J by 0 bases, with 10 bases between. The CDR3 loop spans 15 amino acids.